The next 5 T cell receptor beta chains were all read from a single sample in a study of cytomegalovirus exposure and HLA in healthy donors. With 60 Vbeta and 13 Jbeta primers, the PCR was carried out. Produced via immunoSEQ multiplex PCR; TCRdb's table is partial and in-frame only. The sample lists roughly 130,000 clones; 75% to 85% were seen once. Specimen: PBMCs. The receptor source for this set is a male donor in good health and CMV-seropositive.

Here the CDR3 reads CASSIDWSGQFSAQHF. The CDR3 bases are TGTGCCAGTAGTATAGATTGGAGCGGCCAGTTCTCGGCCCAGCATTTT. The V and J genes are TRBV19 and TRBJ1-5, with unresolved D. From germline, CDR1 is LNHDA and CDR2 SQIVND (reference sequence). The CDR3 is 16 amino acids. With 0 bases removed from V and 11 bases from J, the gap between germline ends came to 20 bases.

V gene TRBV29-1 combines with J gene TRBJ2-3; no clear D. The CDR3 has 14 amino acids. Trimming left V 4 bases short and J 0 bases short, with 11 bases between. In germline, CDR1 is SQVTM, CDR2 ANQGSEA. The CDR3 protein is CSVGLRVSTDTQYF. The CDR3 DNA sequence: TGCAGCGTTGGCCTCCGCGTCAGCACAGATACGCAGTATTTT.

The V call is TRBV4-3, the J call TRBJ2-7, with D possibly TRBD2 on 5 matching bases. V dropped 0 bases and J dropped 4 bases, with 10 bases sitting between them. Germline values: CDR1 LGHNA, CDR2 YSLEER. CDR3 length: 14 amino acids. Written as DNA, the CDR3 is TGCGCCAGCAGCCAAGAACTAGGAGGTTACGAGCAGTACTTC. Translated: CASSQELGGYEQYF.

The chain joins TRBV9 to TRBJ1-5, with D possibly matching TRBD1 (5 bases). Looked up from germline, CDR1 is SGDLS and CDR2 is YYNGEE. This CDR3 comprises 13 residues. V gave up 8 bases and J gave up 2 bases, with 11 bases separating them. CDR3 in DNA: TGTGCCAGTGACAGAAATGGCAATCAGCCCCAGCATTTT. Residues: CASDRNGNQPQHF.

In this sample, this clone turned up once. This sequence joins TRBV11-2 and TRBJ1-6, with a tentative D call TRBD1 (5 bases). The CDR3 loop spans 16 amino acids. Germline V gene lookup returns CDR1 SGHAT and CDR2 FQNNGV. The ends were cut back, 8 bases at V and 7 bases at J, with 21 bases in the middle. CDR3 amino acids: CASSQIRGPVNSPLHF. The CDR3 region has the DNA TGTGCCAGCTCGCAAATAAGGGGCCCCGTAAATTCACCCCTCCACTTT. Using reference TRBV11-2 and TRBJ1-6 for the parts outside the CDR3, the full variable domain is EAGVAQSPRYKIIEKRQSVAFWCNPISGHATLYWYQQILGQGPKLLIQFQNNGVVDDSQLPKDRFSAERLKGVDSTLKIQPAKLEDSAVYLCASSQIRGPVNSPLHFGNGTRLTVT.